Listed below are T cell receptor beta chains from one sample, sequenced in a study of high-grade serous ovarian cancer treatment subgroups. Some clones are missing from TCRdb's copy, which holds only in-frame ones; the method was immunoSEQ multiplex PCR. Of 1,500 to 2,000 clones in the sample, roughly 65% were seen once. The specimen sequenced was tumor tissue. The receptors stem from a human donor with high-grade serous ovarian cancer. CDR3s include the opening cysteine and the closing phenylalanine or tryptophan. A D gene is named only where the DNA matches it firmly. Size values are once, few and many counts, or a class for expanded clones, and some rows have none.

j_call	d_call	v_call	clone_size	cdr3_aa	cdr3_nt
TRBJ2-7	TRBD1	TRBV6-6	once	CASSNRGREQYF	TGTGCCAGCTCTAACAGGGGGCGCGAGCAGTACTTC
TRBJ1-5	-	TRBV2	-	CASSEWGGQYSNQPQHF	TGTGCCAGCAGTGAGTGGGGGGGCCAATATAGCAATCAGCCCCAGCATTTT
TRBJ2-7	TRBD1	TRBV11-3	-	CASSLARQGKTSYEQYF	TGTGCCAGCAGCTTAGCTCGACAGGGAAAGACCTCCTACGAGCAGTACTTC
TRBJ1-1	TRBD1	TRBV10-1	-	CASSAGGDHTEAFF	TGCGCCAGCAGTGCAGGGGGCGATCACACTGAAGCTTTCTTT
TRBJ1-2	-	TRBV6-5	few	CASSYLGGGANYGYTF	TGTGCCAGCAGTTATCTTGGCGGAGGGGCTAACTATGGCTACACCTTC
TRBJ2-7	-	TRBV7-9	-	CASRGYDSYEQYF	TGTGCCAGCAGGGGCTATGACTCCTACGAGCAGTACTTC
TRBJ1-1	-	TRBV2	-	CASSDWGAGTEAFF	TGTGCCAGCAGTGATTGGGGCGCGGGCACTGAAGCTTTCTTT
TRBJ2-7	TRBD2	TRBV28	-	CASRPLSGGASEQYF	TGTGCCAGCAGGCCACTCAGCGGGGGGGCAAGCGAGCAGTACTTC
TRBJ2-1	TRBD2	TRBV5-1	-	CASSLGLAGIDEQFF	TGCGCCAGCAGCCTTGGACTAGCGGGAATCGATGAGCAGTTCTTC
TRBJ1-1	-	TRBV12-5	few	CASGFTGWGVAEAFF	TGTGCTAGTGGTTTCACCGGGTGGGGGGTGGCTGAAGCTTTCTTT
TRBJ2-7	-	TRBV11-3	few	CASSSLPEPYEQYF	TGTGCCAGCAGCTCCCTCCCGGAGCCCTACGAGCAGTACTTC
TRBJ2-1	-	TRBV7-2	few	CASSLGLGITTYNEQFF	TGTGCCAGCAGCTTAGGGCTAGGAATTACAACCTACAATGAGCAGTTCTTC
TRBJ2-7	-	TRBV15	-	CATSTGSSYEQYF	TGTGCCACCAGCACGGGAAGCTCCTACGAGCAGTACTTC
TRBJ2-7	-	TRBV4-3	-	CASSQEAGRYYEQYF	TGCGCCAGCAGCCAAGAAGCGGGCAGATACTACGAGCAGTACTTC
TRBJ1-2	-	TRBV9	-	CASSGPQGHYGYTF	TGTGCCAGCAGCGGCCCCCAGGGACACTATGGCTACACCTTC
TRBJ2-3	TRBD2	TRBV6-6	-	CASSSQKAGDTDTQYF	TGTGCCAGCAGTTCCCAGAAAGCGGGGGACACAGATACGCAGTATTTT
TRBJ1-1	-	TRBV6-5	-	CASSTDRSYTEAFF	TGTGCCAGCAGTACAGACAGGTCGTACACTGAAGCTTTCTTT
TRBJ2-7	TRBD2	TRBV7-9	-	CASSSSGRSAYEQYF	TGTGCCAGCAGCTCGAGCGGGAGGTCAGCCTACGAGCAGTACTTC
TRBJ2-1	-	TRBV7-6	-	CASSLGGSASYNEQFF	TGTGCCAGCAGCTTAGGGGGCTCCGCCTCCTACAATGAGCAGTTCTTC